This is a list of T cell receptor beta chains from one sample in a study of response to subunit inactivated influenza vaccine. TCRdb re-called the RT-PCR reads through MiXCR, storing one row per CDR3 protein. The top ten clones hold 9.5% to 13% of a sample with about 780,000 distinct CDR3 sequences, around 20% of them seen once. This sample comprised PBMCs from blood, obtained 4 to 6 days after vaccination. The receptors were sampled from a middle-aged man who received an inactivated influenza vaccine. Both conserved end residues are part of each CDR3. Fields, in order: CDR3 DNA, CDR3 protein, V gene, D gene, clone size, J gene. D genes are given only for firm matches. Rows may omit the clone size; those that give it use once, few, many or a size class.

CDR3 DNA: TGTGCCAGTAGTCCAGCGGGAAGAGGGTTGGGGAATGAGCAGTTCTTC; CDR3 protein: CASSPAGRGLGNEQFF; V gene: TRBV19; D gene: TRBD2; clone size: few; J gene: TRBJ2-1
CDR3 DNA: TGTGCCATCAGTGACATGACTAGCGGACAAGAGACCCAGTACTTC; CDR3 protein: CAISDMTSGQETQYF; V gene: TRBV10-3; D gene: TRBD2; clone size: many; J gene: TRBJ2-5
CDR3 DNA: TGTGCCAGCAGTTTGCTTGAGGGGGTCGAGCAGTACTTC; CDR3 protein: CASSLLEGVEQYF; V gene: TRBV12-3/TRBV12-4; D gene: -; clone size: few; J gene: TRBJ2-7
CDR3 DNA: TGCGCCAGCAGCTTGGGGGTGACAGGGAATAACTCACCCCTCCACTTT; CDR3 protein: CASSLGVTGNNSPLHF; V gene: TRBV5-1; D gene: TRBD1; clone size: few; J gene: TRBJ1-6
CDR3 DNA: TGTGCCATCAGTGACAGACCGAACACTGAAGCTTTCTTT; CDR3 protein: CAISDRPNTEAFF; V gene: TRBV10-3; D gene: -; clone size: -; J gene: TRBJ1-1
CDR3 DNA: TGCAGTGCTAGGTCCCCGGCAAATAAACCCTACGAGCAGTACTTC; CDR3 protein: CSARSPANKPYEQYF; V gene: TRBV20-1; D gene: -; clone size: many; J gene: TRBJ2-7
CDR3 DNA: TGCGCCAGCAGCCAAGTCACTGCAGGGGCCTTTGGCTACACCTTC; CDR3 protein: CASSQVTAGAFGYTF; V gene: TRBV4-3; D gene: -; clone size: -; J gene: TRBJ1-2
CDR3 DNA: TGTGCCAGCAGCCCGCCCGGGGTACTAGGCCACAATGAGCAGTTCTTC; CDR3 protein: CASSPPGVLGHNEQFF; V gene: TRBV7-9; D gene: -; clone size: few; J gene: TRBJ2-1
CDR3 DNA: TGCGCCAGCAGCCAAGTTCATCCGGGACAAGGTTACGAGCAGTACTTC; CDR3 protein: CASSQVHPGQGYEQYF; V gene: TRBV4-1; D gene: -; clone size: few; J gene: TRBJ2-7
CDR3 DNA: TGTGCCAGCAGCTTAACGTCGGGTAGAGTCAATGAGCAGTTCTTC; CDR3 protein: CASSLTSGRVNEQFF; V gene: TRBV7-3; D gene: -; clone size: -; J gene: TRBJ2-1
CDR3 DNA: TGTGCCAGCAGCCCCGACGGAGTAGAGCAGTACTTC; CDR3 protein: CASSPDGVEQYF; V gene: TRBV12-3/TRBV12-4; D gene: -; clone size: many; J gene: TRBJ2-7
CDR3 DNA: TGTGCCAGCAGTTTAGCGTGGGGGGGGATGAACACTGAAGCTCTCTTT; CDR3 protein: CASSLAWGGMNTEALF; V gene: TRBV12-3/TRBV12-4; D gene: -; clone size: -; J gene: TRBJ1-1
CDR3 DNA: TGTGCCAGCAGCTTGGGGCGGGTTTGGGAGCAGTACTTC; CDR3 protein: CASSLGRVWEQYF; V gene: TRBV12-3/TRBV12-4; D gene: -; clone size: few; J gene: TRBJ2-7
CDR3 DNA: TGTGCCAGCAGTTACTCGACAGGCCGGAACACTGAAGCTTTCTTT; CDR3 protein: CASSYSTGRNTEAFF; V gene: TRBV6-5; D gene: -; clone size: -; J gene: TRBJ1-1
CDR3 DNA: TGTGCCAGCAGCTGGGGACATATATACGAGCAGTACTTC; CDR3 protein: CASSWGHIYEQYF; V gene: TRBV5-6; D gene: -; clone size: -; J gene: TRBJ2-7
CDR3 DNA: TGTGCCAGCAGTATCACTAGGCATGAGCAGTTCTTC; CDR3 protein: CASSITRHEQFF; V gene: TRBV6-2/TRBV6-3; D gene: -; clone size: -; J gene: TRBJ2-1
CDR3 DNA: TGTGCCAGCAGTTATTGGACAAACGGTGAAGCTTTCTTT; CDR3 protein: CASSYWTNGEAFF; V gene: TRBV6-5; D gene: -; clone size: -; J gene: TRBJ1-1
CDR3 DNA: TGTGCCAGCAGCTTTGGCAGTAATAATTCACCCCTCCACTTT; CDR3 protein: CASSFGSNNSPLHF; V gene: TRBV7-6; D gene: -; clone size: few; J gene: TRBJ1-6
CDR3 DNA: TGTGCCAGCAGCTTAGAAAGGGTCACCTACGAGCAGTACTTC; CDR3 protein: CASSLERVTYEQYF; V gene: TRBV7-2; D gene: -; clone size: -; J gene: TRBJ2-7
CDR3 DNA: TGCGCCAGCAGCCAAGTCGGCCAGGCGGTCGGAAACACCATATATTTT; CDR3 protein: CASSQVGQAVGNTIYF; V gene: TRBV4-3; D gene: -; clone size: few; J gene: TRBJ1-3
CDR3 DNA: TGTGCCAGCAGCTCAACCATGATGGGTAAGAATGAGCAGTTCTTC; CDR3 protein: CASSSTMMGKNEQFF; V gene: TRBV11-3; D gene: -; clone size: -; J gene: TRBJ2-1
CDR3 DNA: TGCGCCAGCAGCCTTGGGACTAGCGGGGATAAAGAGACCCAGTACTTC; CDR3 protein: CASSLGTSGDKETQYF; V gene: TRBV5-1; D gene: TRBD2; clone size: -; J gene: TRBJ2-5
CDR3 DNA: TGCGCCAGCAAGACGACAGGGGAATCTTACTATGGCTACACCTTC; CDR3 protein: CASKTTGESYYGYTF; V gene: TRBV5-1; D gene: TRBD1; clone size: few; J gene: TRBJ1-2
CDR3 DNA: TGTGCCAGCAGTGACAGGGGGGATACGCAGTATTTT; CDR3 protein: CASSDRGDTQYF; V gene: TRBV25-1; D gene: TRBD1; clone size: many; J gene: TRBJ2-3
CDR3 DNA: TGTGCCAGCCGCTTCGGGGGCCGGGTAGAGACCCAGTACTTC; CDR3 protein: CASRFGGRVETQYF; V gene: TRBV28; D gene: -; clone size: -; J gene: TRBJ2-5
CDR3 DNA: TGCGCCAGCAGCCCCGACACGGGCAATGAGCAGTTCTTC; CDR3 protein: CASSPDTGNEQFF; V gene: TRBV5-1; D gene: -; clone size: few; J gene: TRBJ2-1